The present T cell receptor beta chain was sequenced within a study of glioma-infiltrating T cells. Points on this clonotype: Its antigen is unknown.

Whole-study results and caveats: Very few CDR3 sequences were shared between tissue and blood. Tissue-blood divergence was below expectation in non-neoplastic patients, above in gliomas.

Trimming cost V 1 base and J 3 bases; bases outside gene matches: 7. This CDR3 spans 16 amino acids. CDR1 and CDR2 from the germline V gene are LGHDT and YNNKEL (reference sequence). Using RNA template, CDR3s of TCR alpha and beta were amplified with iRepertoire arm-PCR. Input was 100-400 ng of tissue mRNA or PBMC total RNA. TCRdb re-analysed the multiplex PCR reads in MiXCR, keeping a single row per CDR3 protein. The table lists about 180,000 distinct CDR3 sequences, around 45% of them singletons. What was sequenced was glioma tissue, nonneoplastic brain tissue, or PBMCs (not recorded which). The chain has TRBV3-1 and TRBJ2-5, with 8 bases lining up with TRBD1. This sequence originates from a human donor with low-grade glioma or glioblastoma, undergoing nonglioma brain surgery, or in good health (not recorded which). The CDR3 nucleotides are TGTGCCAGCAGCCAAGGTCTAGGACAGGGTGAAGAGACCCAGTACTTC. It yields the protein CASSQGLGQGEETQYF.